The entry below describes one T cell receptor beta chain. The antigen remains undetermined. This CDR3 region has 16 residues. V shed 2 bases and J shed 0 bases, with 10 bases lying between them. Germline CDR1 and CDR2: MNHEY and SVGAGI. The data were produced by immunoSEQ multiplex PCR, yet TCRdb's version contains in-frame clones alone and is incomplete. The sample gives tens of thousands of clones, roughly 84% of which show up once; roughly 8% is in the top ten. These data originate in a study of T cells in localized non-small cell lung cancer. Study-wide findings and caveats: The highest T cell clonality was in uninvolved adjacent lung, above tumor. With higher T cell density in blood came longer overall survival.

Specimen: PBMCs, collected before any cancer treatment. This sequence joins TRBV6-5 and TRBJ2-2, with D possibly matching TRBD2 (5 bases). The receptor was derived from a man between 35 and 75 years old with stage II lung adenocarcinoma. CDR3 coding DNA: TGTGCCAGCAGTTACCAGGACTTTGCGAACACCGGGGAGCTGTTTTTT. Amino acids: CASSYQDFANTGELFF.